A single sample gave rise to the 29 T cell receptor beta chains below, sequenced in a study of blood T cell repertoires in COVID-19. The repertoire was sequenced with immunoSEQ multiplex PCR; TCRdb's copy has only in-frame clones and lacks some. The table shows some 98,000 clones, with around 83% occurring only once. Sequencing was carried out using peripheral blood. These receptors all stem from a man aged 55 to 70 with acute or convalescent COVID-19.

The chain carries TRBV4-3 and TRBJ1-2; tentatively, D is TRBD1 (5 bases). Germline V gene data show CDR1 as LGHNA and CDR2 as YSLEER. The CDR3 runs 15 residues. V lost 1 base, J lost 6 bases, and 15 bases lay in between. The CDR3 nucleotides read TGCGCCAGCAGCCAAGGGGAGGGGTGGCGTGATGGCTACACCTTC. It translates to CASSQGEGWRDGYTF.

CDR3 in DNA: TGTGCCAGCAGTGTTGGACAGCGCGGGACCCAGTACTTC. Translated, it gives CASSVGQRGTQYF. The chain uses TRBV28 and TRBJ2-5, with D possibly matching TRBD1 (6 bases). The length of the CDR3 is 13 residues. CDR1 MDHEN and CDR2 SYDVKM come from the germline V gene. V lost 5 bases, J lost 7 bases, and 14 bases lay in between.

The V gene is TRBV2, the J gene TRBJ1-2; possible D gene TRBD1, 6 bases. This CDR3 is built from 16 residues. The germline V gene has CDR1 SNHLY and CDR2 FYNNEI. V lost 6 bases to trimming and J lost 2 bases, with 19 bases between them. The CDR3 DNA follows: TGTGCCAGCAGGAGGGGGACGGACAATCTGAACTATGGCTACACCTTC. It is translated as CASRRGTDNLNYGYTF.

DNA of the CDR3: TGTGCCAGCAGTAGCCCCAGGACTGGGATGGGACCCCTCCACTTT. Residues: CASSSPRTGMGPLHF. The V gene is TRBV5-6, the J gene TRBJ1-6, with D unclear. Trimming stripped 5 bases from V and 12 bases from J, with 21 bases between. Per the germline V gene, CDR1 is SGHDT and CDR2 is YYEEEE. The length of the CDR3 is 15 residues.

This clone showed up just a few times. The chain uses TRBV12-3 or TRBV12-4 and TRBJ2-5, with D hard to call. The CDR3 length is 13 residues. V was clipped by 3 bases and J by 5 bases, with 10 bases between them. CDR3 in amino acids: CASSFPSSETQYF. The CDR3 DNA reads TGTGCCAGCAGTTTCCCTAGTTCTGAGACCCAGTACTTC.

The rearrangement joins TRBV15 to TRBJ1-1; TRBD1 matches at 7 bases. The trim removed 3 bases at V and 0 bases at J, leaving 7 bases unmatched. Germline assignment: CDR1 LNHNV and CDR2 YYDKDF (reference sequence). This CDR3 region has 16 residues. The CDR3 region is CATSSRGKIMNTEAFF. CDR3 DNA: TGTGCCACCAGCAGCAGGGGGAAAATAATGAACACTGAAGCTTTCTTT.

This chain uses TRBV7-2 with TRBJ1-1; 12 nucleotides match TRBD1. The trim removed 4 bases at V and 4 bases at J, leaving 4 bases unmatched. This CDR3 has 15 amino acids. CDR1 is SGHTA, CDR2 FQGNSA, per germline. CDR3 bases: TGTGCCAGCAGCTCCGGGACAGGGGGCCGCACTGAAGCTTTCTTT. Translated, it gives CASSSGTGGRTEAFF.

The rearrangement uses TRBV9 and TRBJ2-5, with D possibly matching TRBD1 (6 bases). The germline V gene has CDR1 SGDLS and CDR2 YYNGEE. V gave up 4 bases and J gave up 4 bases, with 14 bases separating them. The CDR3 has 14 amino acids. The CDR3: CASSRGQRGETQYF. DNA for the CDR3: TGTGCCAGCAGCAGAGGACAGAGGGGAGAGACCCAGTACTTC.

This clone was recorded once. The V call is TRBV7-9, the J call TRBJ2-3; D possibly corresponds to TRBD1 (6 bases). The CDR3 spans 15 residues. Germline V gives CDR1 SEHNR, CDR2 FQNEAQ (reference sequence). The V end was cut by 2 bases, the J end by 3 bases, with 12 bases between. The CDR3 sequence is CASSLTGFETDTQYF. Written as DNA, the CDR3 is TGTGCCAGCAGCTTAACAGGGTTTGAAACAGATACGCAGTATTTT.

The chain is built from TRBV6-2 or TRBV6-3 and TRBJ1-5; TRBD1 is a possible D gene (6 bases). The V gene's germline CDR1 is MNHEY and CDR2 SVGEGT. The germline V and J ends were trimmed by 6 bases and 3 bases, with 18 bases remaining between them. This CDR3 contains 16 residues. For the CDR3, the DNA is TGTGCCAGCAGCCGGAGCCGAGGACAGAACAATCAGCCCCAGCATTTT. Protein: CASSRSRGQNNQPQHF.

The gene calls are TRBV7-2 and TRBJ1-2; TRBD1 might be the D (5 bases). Germline CDR1 reads SGHTA; CDR2 reads FQGNSA. V lost 6 bases to trimming and J lost 2 bases, with 10 bases between them. This CDR3 has 13 residues. The CDR3 DNA follows: TGTGCCAGCAGAAATCAGGGAAACTATGGCTACACCTTC. This gives the protein CASRNQGNYGYTF. The whole variable domain, filled in from reference TRBV7-2 and TRBJ1-2, reads GAGVSQSPSNKVTEKGKDVELRCDPISGHTALYWYRQSLGQGLEFLIYFQGNSAPDKSGLPSDRFSAERTGGSVSTLTIQRTQQEDSAVYLCASRNQGNYGYTFGSGTRLTVV.

A single count supports this clone. The CDR3 reads CASSNRDRGSYEQYF. DNA for the CDR3: TGTGCCAGCAGCAACCGGGACAGGGGTTCCTACGAGCAGTACTTC. This chain joins TRBV11-2 and TRBJ2-7; 10 positions agree with TRBD1. Germline V CDR1 and CDR2: SGHAT, FQNNGV. J lost 1 base, V lost 5 bases, and 5 bases had no gene match. This CDR3 spans 15 amino acids.

The chain couples TRBV30 to TRBJ2-1; D is possibly TRBD2 (6 bases). Trimming pared 4 bases from V and 10 bases from J, leaving 26 bases between. The germline V gene has CDR1 GTSNPN and CDR2 SVGIG (reference sequence). CDR3 length: 16 amino acids. The CDR3, as DNA: TGTGCCTGGAAGGTGGGGGTAGCGGCCCGCTCTCGAGAGCAGTTCTTC. This codes for CAWKVGVAARSREQFF.

The J gene is TRBJ1-5, the V gene TRBV28, with unresolved D. V gave up 3 bases and J gave up 4 bases, with 13 bases separating them. CDR1 is MDHEN, CDR2 SYDVKM, per germline. This CDR3 contains 15 residues. The CDR3 DNA sequence: TGTGCCAGCAGTTTCCACCGGGGTGGAAATCAGCCCCAGCATTTT. The encoded protein is CASSFHRGGNQPQHF.

The chain combines TRBV19 with TRBJ1-4; 8 nucleotides align to TRBD1. This CDR3 is built from 14 residues. With V trimmed by 2 bases and J by 8 bases, 4 bases remained unmatched. Germline CDR1 and CDR2: LNHDA and SQIVND (reference sequence). The DNA for the CDR3 is TGTGCCAGTAGTATACGGCCAGGGGGCGAAAAACTGTTTTTT. Its protein is CASSIRPGGEKLFF.

The rearrangement joins TRBV6-1 to TRBJ1-2, with 8 bases matching TRBD1. The germline CDR1 and CDR2 sequences are MNHNS and SASEGT. With V trimmed by 2 bases and J by 6 bases, 11 bases remained unmatched. The CDR3 consists of 16 residues. CDR3 nucleotide sequence: TGTGCCAGCAGTGAATACCGGGACAGGATTTTTGATGGCTACACCTTC. It encodes CASSEYRDRIFDGYTF.

This clone was seen a few times. The chain has TRBV20-1 and TRBJ1-5; 7 bases agree with TRBD1. In germline, CDR1 is DFQATT, CDR2 SNEGSKA (reference sequence). Trimming cost V 7 bases and J 14 bases; bases outside gene matches: 11. This CDR3 spans 11 amino acids. CDR3 protein: CSVQRGDRKHF. CDR3 nucleotide sequence: TGCAGTGTCCAGAGGGGGGACAGAAAGCATTTT.

V gene TRBV2 combines with J gene TRBJ2-3; 8 nucleotides agree with TRBD2. CDR1 and CDR2 from the germline V gene are SNHLY and FYNNEI. The ends lost 8 bases at V and 0 bases at J; junction bases unmatched: 7. The CDR3 has 15 amino acids. CDR3 coding DNA: TGTGCCAGCGGGAGTAGGACTAGCAGCACAGATACGCAGTATTTT. Protein: CASGSRTSSTDTQYF.

The rearrangement uses TRBV28 and TRBJ1-3; 8 bases fit TRBD1. CDR1 is MDHEN and CDR2 is SYDVKM in the germline V gene. V was clipped by 5 bases and J by 4 bases; unmatched bases: 7. CDR3 length: 15 amino acids. In nucleotides, the CDR3 is TGTGCCAGCAGTGTAATTCGGGACAGGGGAAACACCATATATTTT. Its translation: CASSVIRDRGNTIYF.

V gene TRBV5-1 combines with J gene TRBJ2-5; TRBD2 agrees at 9 bases. Germline CDR1 SGHRS, CDR2 YFSETQ. The V segment lost 5 bases and the J segment 5 bases; nucleotides outside the gene matches: 10. This CDR3 is 15 amino acids long. The chain's CDR3 is CASRLAGDRWETQYF. CDR3 bases: TGCGCCAGCAGGTTAGCGGGGGACCGATGGGAGACCCAGTACTTC. Full variable domain (outside the CDR3, taken from reference TRBV5-1 and TRBJ2-5): KAGVTQTPRYLIKTRGQQVTLSCSPISGHRSVSWYQQTPGQGLQFLFEYFSETQRNKGNFPGRFSGRQFSNSRSEMNVSTLELGDSALYLCASRLAGDRWETQYFGPGTRLLVL.

The rearrangement uses TRBV3-1 (or the pseudogene TRBV3-2) and TRBJ1-5, with 7 bases identical to TRBD1. This CDR3 is built from 14 residues. The V gene end was trimmed by 4 bases and the J gene end by 6 bases; junction bases not matched to a gene: 6. Germline V gene data show CDR1 as LGHDT and CDR2 as YNNKEL (reference sequence). CDR3 residues: CASSPQGEGQPQHF. In nucleotides, the CDR3 is TGTGCCAGCAGCCCCCAGGGGGAAGGTCAGCCCCAGCATTTT.

This clone was counted a few times. The chain is built from TRBV6-6 and TRBJ1-6; D is unresolved. V was shortened by 4 bases and J by 8 bases, with 9 bases between the two germline ends. The CDR3 is 13 amino acids. Germline V gene data show CDR1 as MNHNY and CDR2 as SVGAGI (reference sequence). The DNA of the CDR3 is TGTGCCAGCAGTTCCCCGGTGGATTCACCCCTCCACTTT. Amino acids: CASSSPVDSPLHF.

This clone was seen only once. V gene TRBV15 combines with J gene TRBJ1-1, with a possible D match to TRBD1 (5 bases). The length of the CDR3 is 16 residues. V lost 3 bases, J lost 6 bases, and 20 bases lay in between. Per germline, CDR1 LNHNV and CDR2 YYDKDF (reference sequence). Here the CDR3 DNA reads TGTGCCACCAGCAGTTCCCCGCGGGGGTTACAGTCTGAAGCTTTCTTT. Encoded protein: CATSSSPRGLQSEAFF.

The chain couples TRBV5-5 to TRBJ1-5; D gene ambiguous. The CDR3 is made up of 16 amino acids. V dropped 0 bases and J dropped 2 bases, with 12 bases sitting between them. Germline CDR1 SGHKS, CDR2 YYEKEE (reference sequence). The DNA of the CDR3 is TGTGCCAGCAGCTTGGCCACGGGATTCGGCAATCAGCCCCAGCATTTT. Translating it yields CASSLATGFGNQPQHF.

The chain recombines TRBV18 with TRBJ1-1; possible D gene TRBD1, 6 bases. The CDR3 contains 15 residues. From germline, CDR1 is KGHSH and CDR2 LQKENI. V was clipped by 5 bases and J by 2 bases, with 15 bases between them. For the CDR3, the DNA is TGTGCCAGCTCAGCTACAGGGATGGGTAACACTGAAGCTTTCTTT. This translates into CASSATGMGNTEAFF.

V gene TRBV27 combines with J gene TRBJ1-1; 10 positions match TRBD1. CDR3 length: 16 amino acids. Germline V gene lookup returns CDR1 MNHEY and CDR2 SMNVEV (reference sequence). Trimming at V came to 3 bases and at J to 5 bases, leaving 9 bases not matched to a gene. CDR3 amino acids: CASSFSTGQGRTEAFF. CDR3 sequence (DNA): TGTGCCAGCAGTTTTTCGACGGGACAGGGGAGGACTGAAGCTTTCTTT.

This rearrangement joins TRBV10-2 to TRBJ1-2, with a weak D call TRBD1 (6 bases). Per the germline V gene, CDR1 is WSHSY and CDR2 is SAAADI. The CDR3 runs 12 residues. V lost 5 bases to trimming and J lost 8 bases, with 12 bases between them. The CDR3 sequence: CASSLQGYGYTF. DNA of the CDR3: TGCGCCAGCAGTTTACAGGGATACGGCTACACCTTC.

This chain links TRBV7-9 with TRBJ1-1; D remains unclear. Trimming took 3 bases from V and 2 from J, leaving 13 bases between them. This CDR3 contains 15 residues. Germline values: CDR1 SEHNR, CDR2 FQNEAQ (reference sequence). The chain's CDR3 is CASSLRRGRNTEAFF. The CDR3 DNA sequence: TGTGCCAGCAGCTTGCGGCGAGGCAGAAACACTGAAGCTTTCTTT.

The rearrangement joins TRBV6-5 to TRBJ1-3, with no clear D. The CDR3 extends over 14 amino acids. The V and J ends lost 0 bases and 7 bases respectively, with 10 bases between them. The germline V gene has CDR1 MNHEY and CDR2 SVGAGI. CDR3 nucleotide sequence: TGTGCCAGCAGTTACTCGACTTCAAGGAACACCATATATTTT. Translation gives CASSYSTSRNTIYF.